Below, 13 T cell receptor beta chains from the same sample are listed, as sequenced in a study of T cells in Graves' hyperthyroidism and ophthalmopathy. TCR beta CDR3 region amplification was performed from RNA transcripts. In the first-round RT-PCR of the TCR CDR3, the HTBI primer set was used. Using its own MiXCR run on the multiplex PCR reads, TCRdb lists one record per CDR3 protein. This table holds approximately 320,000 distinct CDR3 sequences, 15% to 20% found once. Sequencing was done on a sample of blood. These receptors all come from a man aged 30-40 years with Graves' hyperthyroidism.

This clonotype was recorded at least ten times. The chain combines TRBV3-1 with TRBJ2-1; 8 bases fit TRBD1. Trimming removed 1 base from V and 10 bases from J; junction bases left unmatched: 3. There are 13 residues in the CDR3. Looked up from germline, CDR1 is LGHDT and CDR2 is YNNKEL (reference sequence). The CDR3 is CASSQADRGEQFF. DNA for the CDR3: TGTGCCAGCAGCCAAGCCGACAGGGGAGAGCAGTTCTTC.

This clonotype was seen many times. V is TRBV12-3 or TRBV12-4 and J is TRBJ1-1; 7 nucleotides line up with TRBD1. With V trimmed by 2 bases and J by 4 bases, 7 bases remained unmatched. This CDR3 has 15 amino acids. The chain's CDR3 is CASSLSVGTATEAFF. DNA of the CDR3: TGTGCCAGCAGTTTATCAGTTGGGACAGCCACTGAAGCTTTCTTT.

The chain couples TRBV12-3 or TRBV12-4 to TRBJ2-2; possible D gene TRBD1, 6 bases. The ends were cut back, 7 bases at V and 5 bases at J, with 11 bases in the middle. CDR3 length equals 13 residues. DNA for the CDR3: TGTGCCAGCAACACAGGGACGACCGGGGAGCTGTTTTTT. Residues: CASNTGTTGELFF.

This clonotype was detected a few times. The CDR3 nucleotides read TGCGCCAGCAGCTTGGGTTGGCGGGGGAGCTCCTACAATGAGCAGTTCTTC. Amino acids: CASSLGWRGSSYNEQFF. The chain couples TRBV5-1 to TRBJ2-1; 7 positions agree with TRBD2. This CDR3 contains 17 residues. The germline V gene encodes CDR1 SGHRS and CDR2 YFSETQ. The junction had 6 bases not matched to a gene; V was cut back by 0 bases and J by 0 bases.

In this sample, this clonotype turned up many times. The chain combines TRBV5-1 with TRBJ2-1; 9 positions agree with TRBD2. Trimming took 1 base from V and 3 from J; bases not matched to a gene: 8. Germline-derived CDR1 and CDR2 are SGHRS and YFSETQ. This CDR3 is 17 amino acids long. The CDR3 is CASSLSFGSGSYNEQFF. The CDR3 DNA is TGCGCCAGCAGCTTGTCGTTTGGTAGCGGGAGCTACAATGAGCAGTTCTTC.

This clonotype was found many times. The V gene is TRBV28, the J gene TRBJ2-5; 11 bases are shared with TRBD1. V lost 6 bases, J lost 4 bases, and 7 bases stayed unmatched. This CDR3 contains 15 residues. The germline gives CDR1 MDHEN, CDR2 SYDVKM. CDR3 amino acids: CASRSRDRGGETQYF. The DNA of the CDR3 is TGTGCCAGCAGATCCCGGGACAGGGGGGGAGAGACCCAGTACTTC.

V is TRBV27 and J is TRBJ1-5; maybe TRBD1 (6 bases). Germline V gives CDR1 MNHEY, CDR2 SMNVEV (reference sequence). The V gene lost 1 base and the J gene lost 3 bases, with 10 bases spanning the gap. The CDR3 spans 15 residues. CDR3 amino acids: CASSLYSGVNQPQHF. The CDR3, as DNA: TGTGCCAGCAGTTTATACTCAGGGGTCAATCAGCCCCAGCATTTT.

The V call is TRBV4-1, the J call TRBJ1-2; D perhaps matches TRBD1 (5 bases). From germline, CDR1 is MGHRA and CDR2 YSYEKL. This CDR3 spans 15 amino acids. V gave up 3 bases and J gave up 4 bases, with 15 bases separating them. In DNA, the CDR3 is TGCGCCAGCAGCCACTCTCAGCCGGGGGGCTATGGCTACACCTTC. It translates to CASSHSQPGGYGYTF.

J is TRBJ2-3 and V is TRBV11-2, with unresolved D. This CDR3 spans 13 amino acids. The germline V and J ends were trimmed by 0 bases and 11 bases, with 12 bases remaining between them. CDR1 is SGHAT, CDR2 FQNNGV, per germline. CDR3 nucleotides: TGTGCCAGCAGCTTAGAAGTTACCCTCGGGCAGTATTTT. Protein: CASSLEVTLGQYF. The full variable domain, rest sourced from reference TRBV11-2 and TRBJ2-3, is EAGVAQSPRYKIIEKRQSVAFWCNPISGHATLYWYQQILGQGPKLLIQFQNNGVVDDSQLPKDRFSAERLKGVDSTLKIQPAKLEDSAVYLCASSLEVTLGQYFGPGTRLTVL.

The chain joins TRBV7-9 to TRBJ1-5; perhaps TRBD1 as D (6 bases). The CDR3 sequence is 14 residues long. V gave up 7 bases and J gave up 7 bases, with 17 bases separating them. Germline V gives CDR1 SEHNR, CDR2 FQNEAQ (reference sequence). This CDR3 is CASTKGGMGQPQHF. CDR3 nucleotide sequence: TGTGCCAGCACGAAGGGGGGTATGGGCCAGCCCCAGCATTTT. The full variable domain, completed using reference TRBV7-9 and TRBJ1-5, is DTGVSQNPRHKITKRGQNVTFRCDPISEHNRLYWYRQTLGQGPEFLTYFQNEAQLEKSRLLSDRFSAERPKGSFSTLEIQRTEQGDSAMYLCASTKGGMGQPQHFGDGTRLSIL.

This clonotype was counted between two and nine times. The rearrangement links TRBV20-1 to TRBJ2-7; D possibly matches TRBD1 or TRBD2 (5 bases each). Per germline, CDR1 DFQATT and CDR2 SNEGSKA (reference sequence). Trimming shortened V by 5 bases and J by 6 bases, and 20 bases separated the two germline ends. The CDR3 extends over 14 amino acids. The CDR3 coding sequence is TGCAGTGCTTCCCGGGGCTTTCAATCGTCCGAGCAGTACTTC. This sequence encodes CSASRGFQSSEQYF.

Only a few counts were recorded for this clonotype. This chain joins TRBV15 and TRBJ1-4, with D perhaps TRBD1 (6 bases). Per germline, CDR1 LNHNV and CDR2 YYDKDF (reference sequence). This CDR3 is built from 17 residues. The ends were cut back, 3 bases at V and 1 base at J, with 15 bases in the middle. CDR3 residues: CATSRGHPGRTNEKLFF. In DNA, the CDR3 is TGTGCCACCAGCAGGGGACATCCTGGACGAACTAATGAAAAACTGTTTTTT. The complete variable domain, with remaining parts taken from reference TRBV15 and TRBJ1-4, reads DAMVIQNPRYQVTQFGKPVTLSCSQTLNHNVMYWYQQKSSQAPKLLFHYYDKDFNNEADTPDNFQSRRPNTSFCFLDIRSPGLGDTAMYLCATSRGHPGRTNEKLFFGSGTQLSVL.

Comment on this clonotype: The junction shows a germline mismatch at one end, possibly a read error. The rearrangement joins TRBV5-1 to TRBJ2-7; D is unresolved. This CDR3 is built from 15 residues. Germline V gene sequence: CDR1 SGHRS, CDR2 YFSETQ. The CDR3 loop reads CASNLWGSSSYEQYF. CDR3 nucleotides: TGCGCCAGCAACTTGTGGGGTAGTAGCTCCTACGAGCAGTACTTC.